What follows are 23 T cell receptor beta chains derived from one specimen sequenced in a study of cytomegalovirus exposure and HLA in healthy donors. Primers: 60 Vbeta forward and 13 Jbeta reverse. Profiled with immunoSEQ multiplex PCR; TCRdb holds only in-frame clones, not every one. The data hold hundreds of thousands of clones, with 65% to 80% observed a single time. Sequences were obtained from PBMCs. Receptors were obtained from a man in his forties in good health and CMV-seronegative.

This chain joins TRBV30 and TRBJ2-4; possible D gene TRBD1, 6 bases. V lost 4 bases and J lost 1, with 11 bases in between. CDR1 and CDR2 (germline): GTSNPN, SVGIG (reference sequence). The CDR3 length is 14 residues. The CDR3 coding sequence is TGTGCCTGGAACCCCCAGGGGGCCAAAAACATTCAGTACTTC. Amino acids: CAWNPQGAKNIQYF.

This rearrangement joins TRBV10-3 to TRBJ2-7, with D hard to call. This CDR3 spans 13 amino acids. Germline V lookup: CDR1 ENHRY, CDR2 SYGVKD. The V gene lost 0 bases and the J gene lost 4 bases, with 7 bases spanning the gap. CDR3 region: CAISESAGYEQYF. The CDR3 DNA follows: TGTGCCATCAGTGAGTCCGCCGGGTACGAGCAGTACTTC.

The gene calls are TRBV4-2 and TRBJ1-6; no firm D call. V lost 0 bases to trimming and J lost 9 bases, with 12 bases between them. The CDR3 consists of 15 residues. Germline lookup yields CDR1 LGHNA and CDR2 YNFKEQ. CDR3 in amino acids: CASSQDTGLASPLHF. The CDR3 coding sequence is TGTGCCAGCAGCCAAGATACGGGGTTAGCTTCACCCCTCCACTTT.

The chain carries TRBV7-6 and TRBJ2-1; a possible D gene is TRBD2 (5 bases). Per germline, CDR1 SGHVS and CDR2 FNYEAQ. Trimming removed 6 bases from V and 8 bases from J, with 17 bases in between. The CDR3 is made up of 14 amino acids. DNA of the CDR3: TGTGCCAGCAGTCTGACCCCTAAGGGAGATGAGCAGTTCTTC. It codes for CASSLTPKGDEQFF.

This chain connects TRBV4-3 to TRBJ1-2; D is unclear. The germline gives CDR1 LGHNA, CDR2 YSLEER. The length of the CDR3 is 17 residues. The V end was cut by 0 bases, the J end by 6 bases, with 20 bases between. CDR3 residues: CASSQDAGPREANGYTF. The CDR3 DNA sequence: TGCGCCAGCAGCCAAGATGCCGGGCCGAGGGAGGCCAATGGCTACACCTTC.

V is TRBV5-1 and J is TRBJ1-1; 7 nucleotides agree with TRBD1. This CDR3 is 14 amino acids long. Germline assignment: CDR1 SGHRS and CDR2 YFSETQ. V lost 5 bases and J lost 10; bases outside the gene matches: 14. The CDR3 loop is CASSSSGGGAGAFF. The CDR3 nucleotides are TGCGCCAGCAGTTCGTCTGGAGGGGGCGCGGGAGCTTTCTTT.

The rearrangement links TRBV7-9 to TRBJ2-7; perhaps TRBD1 as D (5 bases). The CDR3 runs to 17 residues. Germline V gives CDR1 SEHNR, CDR2 FQNEAQ (reference sequence). Trimming shortened V by 5 bases and J by 4 bases, and 24 bases separated the two germline ends. Here the CDR3 DNA reads TGTGCCAGCAGCCCCGCCCCTCTCTCGACAGAACCTTACGAGCAGTACTTC. Protein product: CASSPAPLSTEPYEQYF.

This chain links TRBV7-9 with TRBJ2-2; possible D gene TRBD1, 5 bases. V was pared by 6 bases and J by 0 bases, with 11 bases between. CDR1 SEHNR and CDR2 FQNEAQ come from the germline V gene (reference sequence). This CDR3 contains 15 residues. The CDR3 nucleotides are TGTGCCAGCAGTTCGGACACCGCGAACACCGGGGAGCTGTTTTTT. Its protein product is CASSSDTANTGELFF.

The chain carries TRBV11-2 and TRBJ2-3; D possibly corresponds to TRBD1 (6 bases). Germline CDR1 reads SGHAT; CDR2 reads FQNNGV. The CDR3 spans 16 residues. Between the trimmed V and J ends, which lost 5 bases and 4 bases, there was a span of 19 bases. CDR3 sequence (DNA): TGTGCCAGCAGCCTTACAAGGGGGTTTTCCTCAGATACGCAGTATTTT. It is translated as CASSLTRGFSSDTQYF.

The rearrangement joins TRBV18 to TRBJ2-7, with 10 bases aligning to TRBD1. Per germline, CDR1 KGHSH and CDR2 LQKENI. The trim removed 8 bases at V and 7 bases at J, leaving 14 bases unmatched. CDR3 length: 15 residues. For the CDR3, the DNA is TGTGCCAGCGCACGGGACAGGGGCTCCCTGTGGGAGCAGTACTTC. This codes for CASARDRGSLWEQYF.

The chain recombines TRBV4-2 with TRBJ2-7; 7 bases agree with TRBD2. Per the germline V gene, CDR1 is LGHNA and CDR2 is YNFKEQ. The CDR3 has 16 amino acids. J lost 5 bases, V lost 0 bases, and 10 bases had no gene match. CDR3 sequence reads: CASSQDGGEGTHEQYF. The CDR3 region has the DNA TGTGCCAGCAGCCAAGATGGGGGGGAGGGGACCCACGAGCAGTACTTC.

CDR3 sequence (DNA): TGTGCCAGCAGCTTAGCGGGGGGCCTATACAATGAGCAGTTCTTC. It translates to CASSLAGGLYNEQFF. This chain uses TRBV7-3 with TRBJ2-1; 8 bases align to TRBD2. After removal of 2 bases from V and 4 bases from J, the junction contained 4 bases not matched to a gene. Germline assignment: CDR1 SGHTA and CDR2 FQGTGA. CDR3 length: 15 residues.

The rearrangement joins TRBV28 to TRBJ1-1; tentative D call: TRBD1 (5 bases). The CDR3 spans 14 residues. CDR1 is MDHEN, CDR2 SYDVKM, per germline. With 2 bases removed from V and 5 bases from J, the gap between germline ends came to 12 bases. The chain's CDR3 is CASSLRGRGTEAFF. Written as DNA, the CDR3 is TGTGCCAGCAGTTTAAGGGGACGGGGGACTGAAGCTTTCTTT.

The CDR3 reads CASSLAVSEQFF. CDR3 DNA: TGCGCCAGCAGCTTGGCCGTCAGTGAGCAGTTCTTC. This chain connects TRBV5-1 to TRBJ2-1; D is undetermined. Per germline, CDR1 SGHRS and CDR2 YFSETQ. The V end lost 0 bases, the J end lost 9 bases, and 7 bases lay between the germline ends. CDR3 length equals 12 residues.

The genes are TRBV14 and TRBJ1-1; 9 nucleotides align to TRBD1. V lost 5 bases to trimming and J lost 6 bases; unmatched junction nucleotides: 10. Germline V gives CDR1 SGHDN, CDR2 FVKESK. The CDR3 length is 15 residues. As DNA, the CDR3 is TGTGCCAGCAGCAGAACGGGACAGGGAACCTCTGAAGCTTTCTTT. It codes for CASSRTGQGTSEAFF.

The rearrangement joins TRBV11-2 to TRBJ2-7; 9 positions match TRBD1. Unmatched junction bases numbered 14, after V lost 11 bases and J lost 0 bases. CDR3 length: 16 amino acids. From germline, CDR1 is SGHAT and CDR2 FQNNGV. CDR3 nucleotides: TGTGCCTCCCGAACGTGGGGGACAGGGACCTCCTACGAGCAGTACTTC. This codes for CASRTWGTGTSYEQYF.

The count of this clone is one. V gene TRBV30 combines with J gene TRBJ1-1, with D unclear. Germline loops: CDR1 GTSNPN, CDR2 SVGIG (reference sequence). V lost 2 bases and J 7 bases, leaving 11 bases between the germline ends. This CDR3 is built from 12 residues. CDR3 in amino acids: CAWSPPRSEAFF. The CDR3 nucleotides read TGTGCCTGGAGTCCCCCACGGAGTGAAGCTTTCTTT.

Comment on this clone: Other DNA sequences from this sample encode an identical CDR3 as well. J is TRBJ2-1 and V is TRBV4-1, with D possibly being TRBD2 (6 bases). The CDR3 spans 20 residues. Trimming cost V 3 bases and J 0 bases, with 24 bases left between them. CDR1 is MGHRA and CDR2 is YSYEKL in the germline V gene. The CDR3 bases are TGCGCCAGCAGCCACCCAAAAACGGGGGATTGGGGGTACTCCTACAATGAGCAGTTCTTC. It translates to CASSHPKTGDWGYSYNEQFF.

The V call is TRBV4-3, the J call TRBJ2-1; unclear D gene. Germline-derived CDR1 and CDR2 are LGHNA and YSLEER. The CDR3 runs 15 residues. V shed 0 bases and J shed 10 bases, with 16 bases lying between them. CDR3 in amino acids: CASSQDQTVPKEQFF. In nucleotides, the CDR3 is TGCGCCAGCAGCCAAGATCAAACGGTCCCTAAGGAGCAGTTCTTC.

This chain joins TRBV7-2 and TRBJ2-1; 8 nucleotides line up with TRBD1. The CDR3 contains 13 residues. CDR1 is SGHTA, CDR2 FQGNSA, per germline. V shed 8 bases, J shed 8 bases, and the junction held 8 bases outside the gene matches. The CDR3 coding sequence is TGTGCCAGCGAGTTAACAGGGGGGTATGAGCAGTTCTTC. It is translated as CASELTGGYEQFF.

This clone was seen once. The chain joins TRBV19 to TRBJ2-3, with 9 positions matching TRBD1. CDR1 is LNHDA, CDR2 SQIVND, per germline (reference sequence). With V trimmed by 6 bases and J by 4 bases, 11 bases remained unmatched. The CDR3 has 16 amino acids. The CDR3 loop reads CASSLGQGRVADTQYF. CDR3 in DNA: TGTGCCAGTAGCCTGGGACAGGGAAGGGTGGCAGATACGCAGTATTTT.

V is TRBV5-5 and J is TRBJ1-2; TRBD1 is a possible D gene (5 bases). CDR3 length equals 15 residues. V lost 0 bases, J lost 1 base, and 10 bases lay in between. Germline CDR1 is SGHKS and CDR2 is YYEKEE (reference sequence). CDR3 DNA: TGTGCCAGCAGCTTGGGGGGGGGTGATAACTATGGCTACACCTTC. This translates into CASSLGGGDNYGYTF.

The chain uses TRBV19 and TRBJ1-1; 9 nucleotides agree with TRBD1. CDR3 length equals 14 residues. J lost 8 bases, V lost 5 bases, and 9 bases had no gene match. Germline lookup yields CDR1 LNHDA and CDR2 SQIVND (reference sequence). The CDR3 nucleotides are TGTGCCAGTAGTCCGGACAGGGGACTTGTAGAAGCTTTCTTT. It specifies CASSPDRGLVEAFF.